Reported below is one T cell receptor beta chain. It lacks a known antigen. Per-nucleotide qualities are absent, and no much larger clonotype sits a single base away. CDR1 DFQATT and CDR2 SNEGSKA are derived from the germline V gene (reference sequence). From the cysteine up to the phenylalanine, the CDR3 has a length of 13 residues. Only the CDR3 DNA stays, 39 bases, in frame from base 1. Trimming costs V 3 bases and J 7 bases, and their ends lie 13 bases apart. Amplification of TCR beta CDR3 regions was carried out from RNA transcripts. A first-round RT-PCR of the TCR CDR3 used the HTBI primer set with the Qiagen OneStep RT-PCR kit. Libraries were constructed in a second round of multiplex PCR, after which size selection and purification were performed. Libraries were sequenced paired-end with 100 bp reads on an Illumina HiSeq2000. On the authors' methods: SOAPnuke was used to process the raw data, with reads discarded if the reads contained adapters or uncalled bases, had a mean Phred below 15, or lacked an exact constant-primer or identifier match. COPE v1.2.5 was used to merge the high-quality paired reads, and each unique nucleotide sequence was defined as a clonotype. MiTCR v1.1 was used to align the clonotypes against IMGT TRBV, TRBD and TRBJ reference segments. Only V-J combinations with frequency above 0.0001, covering roughly 99% of repertoires, were analysed. The TCS score was defined as F50 (clonal expansion) divided by E x V (chaos), with BLOSUM62-based TCRdist calculated between CDR3 peptides within each V-J. Welch's t-statistics and random forest reduced fewer than 600 V-J features to 10 to 15, which were used in a naive Bayes classifier (R e1071). TCRdb trimmed public reads at Q25 via fastp, called clones via MiXCR and kept in-frame beta chains. Records with the same CDR3 protein are collapsed into one entry carrying the most frequent genes and DNA. These V and J calls derive from TCRdb rather than the authors' analysis. The sample table records approximately 330,000 distinct CDR3 sequences; about 18% of these occur just once. The top ten clonotypes cover about half of the sample.

This entry belongs to a study of T cells in Graves' hyperthyroidism and ophthalmopathy (dated by TCRdb to 2018 to 2020). In the study overall: Peripheral blood was sampled at the time of initial diagnosis, prior to any treatment. The 90 to 100 discovery patients were randomly split 7:3 into training and test sets. The paper reports TCR Vbeta CDR3 sequencing of 130 to 150 peripheral blood samples: around 45 ophthalmopathy, around 80 hyperthyroidism and around 17 progressor patients. Following sampling, methimazole starting at 30 mg daily was given to hyperthyroidism patients, and high-dose intravenous methylprednisolone was given to ophthalmopathy patients. Prospective prediction of ophthalmopathy was tested in an independent validation cohort of fewer than 20 hyperthyroidism patients and 17 patients who later progressed to ophthalmopathy. A discovery cohort of about 100 patients, 43 with Graves' ophthalmopathy and 55 to 60 with stable Graves' hyperthyroidism, was used to find distinguishing TCR V-J signatures. In addition, the study compared T-cell repertoires in thyroid tissue and in blood from about 6 Graves' hyperthyroidism patients. General findings and caveats noted by the study authors: In validation, the model predicted progression to ophthalmopathy a median of roughly 6.5 months before onset, with about 71% sensitivity and roughly 73% specificity. Blood samples also contained most of the expanded thyroid clonotypes (frequency above 0.001), which suggests that blood repertoires may reflect thyroid immune responses. In cross-validation, a model built on a 13 V-J signature told ophthalmopathy apart from stable hyperthyroidism with 85% to 90% sensitivity and about 81% specificity, and in testing the same model reached 80%/75%. No statistical method was used to set the sample size in advance, and investigators knew the group allocation.

A patient counted as having stable Graves' hyperthyroidism if no progression to ophthalmopathy occurred over 18 months of follow-up. Hyperthyroidism patients were newly diagnosed, with disease duration under 2 months, and aged 18 to 65 years. Patients with uncontrolled infections, other autoimmune diseases, pregnancy or lactation were excluded. Diagnoses relied on clinical symptoms, serum thyroxine and TRAb, thyroid ultrasound and orbital computed tomography. PBMCs were isolated from 8 to 10 ml of fresh peripheral blood by Ficoll-Paque density gradient centrifugation. Total RNA was extracted with Trizol reagent, and quality was checked on an Agilent 2100 Bioanalyzer.

The sequenced material came from blood. The V and J genes are TRBV20-1 and TRBJ1-5; a tentative D call is TRBD1 (5 bases match). The sequence was collected from a woman in her 50s with Graves' hyperthyroidism. The nucleotides are TGCAGTGCTAGTCCCGGGGCGAAACAGCCCCAGCATTTT. The resulting protein is CSASPGAKQPQHF.